This T cell receptor (beta chain) was recovered during a study of early T cells in non-severe SARS-CoV-2 infection. TCRdb recomputed calls from the 5' RACE reads with MiXCR, one row per CDR3 protein. The sample lists around 53,000 distinct CDR3 sequences; 12% were seen once. This CDR3 contains 15 residues. Trimming took 4 bases from V and 6 from J; bases not matched to a gene: 8. CDR1 is MDHEN, CDR2 SYDVKM, per germline. The V call is TRBV28, the J call TRBJ2-3; TRBD2 matches at 9 bases. Material: whole blood, obtained at baseline. The origin of this receptor is an adult who was a healthcare worker with PCR-confirmed SARS-CoV-2 infection or an uninfected control (not recorded which). The CDR3 loop is CASSYLAGSLDTQYF. In DNA, the CDR3 is TGTGCCAGCAGTTATCTAGCGGGGTCTTTGGATACGCAGTATTTT.